The subject of this entry is one T cell receptor (beta chain). Antigen specificity is unknown. The data originate from a study of T cells in Graves' hyperthyroidism and ophthalmopathy. Using RNA transcripts as the source, TCR beta CDR3 regions were amplified. The TCR CDR3 first-round RT-PCR relied on the HTBI primer set. TCRdb re-called the multiplex PCR reads through MiXCR, storing one row per CDR3 protein. Among roughly 510,000 distinct CDR3 sequences listed, around 43% were seen once. This CDR3 is built from 13 residues. The junction had 11 bases not matched to a gene; V was cut back by 8 bases and J by 4 bases. CDR1 SQVTM and CDR2 ANQGSEA come from the germline V gene. Study outcomes and limitations: Blood also held most thyroid clonotypes expanded beyond 0.001.

This rearrangement joins TRBV29-1 to TRBJ2-7; 7 positions match TRBD2. Sequencing was done on a sample of peripheral blood or thyroid tissue (not recorded which). The sequence derives from an adult woman with Graves' disease, either hyperthyroidism or ophthalmopathy (not recorded which). This CDR3 reads CSQEAGKLYEQYF. The CDR3 bases are TGCAGCCAAGAAGCGGGAAAATTGTACGAGCAGTACTTC.